This T cell receptor (beta chain) was identified in a study of sequential checkpoint blockade in melanoma. Study at large: Both treatment sequences were followed by maintenance nivolumab. TCRbeta immunosequencing was performed on DNA from 91 pretreatment melanoma tumor samples.

Treatment noted: randomized to nivolumab then ipilimumab (arm A) or the reverse (arm B). The germline V gene has CDR1 MNHGY and CDR2 SAAAGT. V lost 6 bases, J lost 5 bases, and 6 bases stayed unmatched. The CDR3 has 13 residues. TCRdb's copy holds only in-frame clones and misses some; the assay was immunoSEQ multiplex PCR. The table includes more than 3,500 clones, approximately 24% detected once. The receptor was derived from a human donor with melanoma. The sequencing used tumor tissue (inferred from file names), collected from a patient given nivolumab and ipilimumab in sequence. The V call is TRBV6-8, the J call TRBJ1-1; 7 nucleotides align to TRBD1. CDR3 sequence reads: CASSLNRGTEAFF. CDR3 nucleotide sequence: TGTGCCAGCAGCCTTAACAGGGGTACTGAAGCTTTCTTT.